The 18 T cell receptor beta chains reported below all come from one sample, sequenced in a study of blood T cell repertoires in COVID-19. Using immunoSEQ multiplex PCR, the repertoire was profiled, and TCRdb retains in-frame clones only, with some absent. The table records about 480,000 clones, roughly 91% of them present only once. The sequenced sample consisted of peripheral blood. These receptors all come from a woman aged 50 to 60 with COVID-19, enrolled during active disease.

V is TRBV27 and J is TRBJ1-4, with 8 positions matching TRBD1. The V segment lost 5 bases and the J segment 4 bases; nucleotides outside the gene matches: 3. Germline CDR1 is MNHEY and CDR2 is SMNVEV (reference sequence). CDR3 size: 14 residues. The CDR3 here is CASSPTGVNEKLFF. CDR3 in DNA: TGTGCCAGCAGTCCGACAGGGGTTAATGAAAAACTGTTTTTT.

DNA for the CDR3: TGCAGTGCTAGTAGGACTAGCGGTTACGAGCAGTACTTC. This sequence encodes CSASRTSGYEQYF. The chain links TRBV20-1 to TRBJ2-7; 10 positions agree with TRBD2. Per germline, CDR1 DFQATT and CDR2 SNEGSKA (reference sequence). The CDR3 is 13 residues long. After removal of 3 bases from V and 4 bases from J, the junction contained 3 bases not matched to a gene.

The chain recombines TRBV28 with TRBJ2-5; D is undetermined. With 3 bases removed from V and 5 bases from J, the gap between germline ends came to 19 bases. Per germline, CDR1 MDHEN and CDR2 SYDVKM. There are 16 residues in the CDR3. Here the CDR3 reads CASSFGGSRSRETQYF. DNA for the CDR3: TGTGCCAGCAGTTTCGGTGGCTCTCGATCGAGGGAGACCCAGTACTTC. The full variable domain, its missing parts supplied by reference TRBV28 and TRBJ2-5, is DVKVTQSSRYLVKRTGEKVFLECVQDMDHENMFWYRQDPGLGLRLIYFSYDVKMKEKGDIPEGYSVSREKKERFSLILESASTNQTSMYLCASSFGGSRSRETQYFGPGTRLLVL.

This chain links TRBV19 with TRBJ1-2, with 7 bases identical to TRBD1. CDR1 LNHDA and CDR2 SQIVND come from the germline V gene (reference sequence). CDR3 size: 16 residues. Trimming took 3 bases from V and 1 from J; bases not matched to a gene: 8. The CDR3 spells CASSIPAGGDNYGYTF. The CDR3 DNA reads as TGTGCCAGTAGTATCCCGGCAGGGGGTGATAACTATGGCTACACCTTC.

In DNA, the CDR3 is TGTGCCAGCAGCTTAGATAGCGGGAGCTATGGCTACACCTTC. This codes for CASSLDSGSYGYTF. The rearrangement links TRBV7-2 to TRBJ1-2; D gene unclear. This CDR3 comprises 14 residues. Looked up from germline, CDR1 is SGHTA and CDR2 is FQGNSA. V shed 1 base and J shed 4 bases, with 10 bases lying between them.

This clone was seen a single time. Different DNA sequences within this sample yield the same CDR3. The chain employs TRBV3-1 (or the pseudogene TRBV3-2) and TRBJ1-1, with D perhaps TRBD1 (5 bases). This CDR3 is built from 13 residues. The germline gives CDR1 LGHDT, CDR2 YNNKEL (reference sequence). V gave up 3 bases and J gave up 2 bases, with 7 bases separating them. The CDR3 sequence: CASSQTVNTEAFF. CDR3 coding DNA: TGTGCCAGCAGCCAGACAGTTAACACTGAAGCTTTCTTT.

This clone was seen once. J is TRBJ1-5 and V is TRBV6-1; D gene uncertain. Germline loops: CDR1 MNHNS, CDR2 SASEGT. CDR3 length: 14 amino acids. V dropped 0 bases and J dropped 7 bases, with 10 bases sitting between them. The CDR3 is CASSEAGREQPQHF. The CDR3, as DNA: TGTGCCAGCAGTGAAGCAGGGAGGGAACAGCCCCAGCATTTT.

The genes are TRBV3-1 (or the pseudogene TRBV3-2) and TRBJ2-1; D possibly corresponds to TRBD2 (5 bases). CDR1 is LGHDT, CDR2 YNNKEL, per germline (reference sequence). This CDR3 spans 13 amino acids. V dropped 5 bases and J dropped 8 bases, with 13 bases sitting between them. The CDR3 sequence: CASSSTRVDEQFF. The CDR3 DNA is TGTGCCAGCAGCTCTACTAGGGTGGATGAGCAGTTCTTC.

This clone occurred once. This chain connects TRBV11-3 to TRBJ2-6; D is possibly TRBD1 (5 bases). This CDR3 has 14 amino acids. In germline, CDR1 is SGHNT, CDR2 YENEEA. Trimming removed 6 bases at V and 2 bases at J, with 8 bases between. The CDR3 reads CASSQGPGANVLTF. The CDR3 DNA is TGTGCCAGCAGTCAGGGCCCTGGGGCCAACGTCCTGACTTTC.

The rearrangement uses TRBV2 and TRBJ1-5, with TRBD1 as a possible D gene (6 bases). Trimming took 6 bases from V and 9 from J, leaving 12 bases between them. This CDR3 has 12 amino acids. CDR1 SNHLY and CDR2 FYNNEI come from the germline V gene. The CDR3 nucleotides are TGTGCCAGCAGCACAGGGCCACGGCCCCAGCATTTT. Translation: CASSTGPRPQHF.

The chain carries TRBV5-1 and TRBJ2-7; D might be TRBD2 (5 bases). The germline V and J ends were trimmed by 0 bases and 5 bases, with 12 bases remaining between them. CDR1 SGHRS and CDR2 YFSETQ come from the germline V gene. The CDR3 runs to 14 residues. For the CDR3, the DNA is TGCGCCAGCAGCTTGGGAGGGTCCCTGAACGAGCAGTACTTC. Encoded protein: CASSLGGSLNEQYF.

The chain has TRBV30 and TRBJ1-1, with 7 bases aligning to TRBD1. V lost 5 bases, J lost 4 bases, and 7 bases stayed unmatched. Germline loops: CDR1 GTSNPN, CDR2 SVGIG (reference sequence). The CDR3 covers 13 residues. The CDR3 protein is CAWDRAPGTEAFF. The DNA of the CDR3 is TGTGCCTGGGACAGGGCCCCAGGCACTGAAGCTTTCTTT.

The CDR3, as DNA: TGTGCCACCCGGGACCCCCCAGGGGACGAGCAGTACTTC. Translating gives CATRDPPGDEQYF. The chain joins TRBV5-4 to TRBJ2-7; TRBD1 might be the D (6 bases). V was pared by 9 bases and J by 5 bases, with 18 bases between. Germline V gives CDR1 SGHNT, CDR2 YYREEE (reference sequence). CDR3 length: 13 residues. Full variable domain (remainder filled in from reference TRBV5-4 and TRBJ2-7): ETGVTQSPTHLIKTRGQQVTLRCSSQSGHNTVSWYQQALGQGPQFIFQYYREEENGRGNFPPRFSGLQFPNYSSELNVNALELDDSALYLCATRDPPGDEQYFGPGTRLTVT.

With respect to this clone: Other DNA sequences from this sample encode an identical CDR3 as well. The chain couples TRBV6-5 to TRBJ2-3, with D perhaps matching TRBD2 (5 bases). V was clipped by 0 bases and J by 3 bases, with 10 bases between them. The CDR3 totals 15 residues. Germline lookup yields CDR1 MNHEY and CDR2 SVGAGI. The CDR3 loop is CASSYSGRGTDTQYF. In nucleotides, the CDR3 is TGTGCCAGCAGTTACTCCGGTCGCGGGACAGATACGCAGTATTTT.

V usage is TRBV20-1 and J usage is TRBJ2-7; tentative D call: TRBD2 (5 bases). This CDR3 is 13 amino acids long. Germline values: CDR1 DFQATT, CDR2 SNEGSKA (reference sequence). V lost 3 bases, J lost 6 bases, and 15 bases lay in between. The CDR3 spells CSASSSGLGEQYF. CDR3 nucleotides: TGCAGTGCTAGTTCCAGCGGATTGGGCGAGCAGTACTTC.

The V call is TRBV29-1, the J call TRBJ1-1, with a weak D call TRBD1 (6 bases). V was clipped by 7 bases and J by 0 bases, with 15 bases between them. Germline CDR1 is SQVTM and CDR2 is ANQGSEA. This CDR3 region has 14 residues. The CDR3 DNA sequence: TGCAGCGCAGACAGAGGGGACATGAACACTGAAGCTTTCTTT. Its translation is CSADRGDMNTEAFF. The whole variable domain, filled in from reference TRBV29-1 and TRBJ1-1, reads SAVISQKPSRDICQRGTSLTIQCQVDSQVTMMFWYRQQPGQSLTLIATANQGSEATYESGFVIDKFPISRPNLTFSTLTVSNMSPEDSSIYLCSADRGDMNTEAFFGQGTRLTVV.

The rearrangement uses TRBV24-1 and TRBJ2-3, with no clear D. The CDR3 consists of 14 residues. V was pared by 5 bases and J by 1 base, with 9 bases between. Per germline, CDR1 KGHDR and CDR2 SFDVKD. The CDR3 DNA is TGTGCCACCAGTGGTGCCCGGGGCACAGATACGCAGTATTTT. This codes for CATSGARGTDTQYF.

The rearrangement joins TRBV10-3 to TRBJ2-7; D is possibly TRBD1 (6 bases). Trimming pared 6 bases from V and 2 bases from J, leaving 11 bases between. Germline CDR1 and CDR2: ENHRY and SYGVKD. The CDR3 runs to 13 residues. CDR3 sequence: CAIREDRPYEQYF. The CDR3 nucleotides are TGTGCCATCAGGGAAGACAGGCCCTACGAGCAGTACTTC.